The 15 T cell receptor beta chains presented below share a single source sample, sequenced in a study of graft-versus-host responses after intestinal transplantation. For these receptors, no antigen is known. Clones were read by immunoSEQ multiplex PCR, and TCRdb kept only the in-frame ones, dropping some. The table shows approximately 85,000 clones, with over 80% occurring only once. Specimen: unstimulated CD8+ T cells sorted from spleen or lymph node cells, collected before transplant. The receptors were gathered from a human donor who was the organ donor for an intestinal transplant.

This clone has only one observation. The V call is TRBV4-1, the J call TRBJ2-2; a weak D match, TRBD2 (5 bases). The CDR3 covers 16 residues. Germline assignment: CDR1 MGHRA and CDR2 YSYEKL. Trimming stripped 4 bases from V and 6 bases from J, with 18 bases between. The CDR3 region is CASSPRETRGSGELFF. The CDR3 nucleotides read TGCGCCAGCAGCCCCCGGGAAACTAGAGGGTCCGGGGAGCTGTTTTTT.

The genes are TRBV4-1 and TRBJ1-2; 7 nucleotides match TRBD1. The CDR3 length is 16 residues. From germline, CDR1 is MGHRA and CDR2 YSYEKL. V trimming: 1 base; J trimming: 5 bases; junction bases outside the gene matches: 10. CDR3 sequence reads: CASSQGDRQYGYGYTF. CDR3 DNA sequence: TGCGCCAGCAGCCAAGGGGACAGACAGTACGGGTATGGCTACACCTTC.

In DNA form, the CDR3 reads TGTGCCAGTAGTCGGGATCGGGTAGGAAACACTGAAGCTTTCTTT. This translates into CASSRDRVGNTEAFF. The chain carries TRBV19 and TRBJ1-1; no clear D. This CDR3 comprises 15 residues. Germline V gene sequence: CDR1 LNHDA, CDR2 SQIVND (reference sequence). The V end was cut by 5 bases, the J end by 2 bases, with 15 bases between.

This clone was found once. The chain is built from TRBV28 and TRBJ1-5; 7 bases fit TRBD1. V lost 6 bases to trimming and J lost 1 base; unmatched junction nucleotides: 6. The V gene's germline CDR1 is MDHEN and CDR2 SYDVKM. The CDR3 totals 15 residues. CDR3 protein: CASSLGQSSNQPQHF. The CDR3 nucleotides are TGTGCCAGCAGCCTGGGACAGTCCAGCAATCAGCCCCAGCATTTT.

The chain couples TRBV27 to TRBJ2-4; D is perhaps TRBD2 (6 bases). The V end was cut by 7 bases, the J end by 8 bases, with 15 bases between. CDR3 length: 13 amino acids. Germline loops: CDR1 MNHEY, CDR2 SMNVEV (reference sequence). The CDR3 nucleotides are TGTGCCAGCACAGGAGGGACGGGGGACATTCAGTACTTC. It yields the protein CASTGGTGDIQYF.

The chain has TRBV7-9 and TRBJ2-7; TRBD1 matches at 9 bases. The CDR3 runs to 15 residues. CDR1 and CDR2 (germline): SEHNR, FQNEAQ (reference sequence). The V gene end was trimmed by 5 bases and the J gene end by 4 bases; junction bases not matched to a gene: 9. The CDR3 DNA reads as TGTGCCAGCAGCCAGAGGACAGGGGCCGGGTACGAGCAGTACTTC. Its protein is CASSQRTGAGYEQYF.

The chain combines TRBV30 with TRBJ1-2; D is unclear. The CDR3 has 13 amino acids. CDR1 GTSNPN and CDR2 SVGIG come from the germline V gene (reference sequence). The V end was cut by 4 bases, the J end by 8 bases, with 17 bases between. The CDR3 DNA is TGTGCCTGGACAGCCGGGATCCTTGACGGCTACACCTTC. Its protein product is CAWTAGILDGYTF.

This sequence joins TRBV7-8 and TRBJ2-7; D not resolved. CDR1 and CDR2 from the germline V gene are SGHVS and FQNEAQ. V lost 1 base and J lost 2, with 9 bases in between. The CDR3 is made up of 14 amino acids. The CDR3 bases are TGTGCCAGCAGCTTAGGTGACGGAGCCTACGAGCAGTACTTC. Encoded protein: CASSLGDGAYEQYF.

This chain links TRBV27 with TRBJ1-1; TRBD1 is a possible D gene (5 bases). The V gene lost 2 bases and the J gene lost 4 bases, with 8 bases spanning the gap. Germline CDR1 MNHEY, CDR2 SMNVEV (reference sequence). CDR3 size: 13 residues. The CDR3 bases are TGTGCCAGCAGTTTACAGGGAGGCACTGAAGCTTTCTTT. This gives the protein CASSLQGGTEAFF.

The chain recombines TRBV9 with TRBJ2-1; a possible D gene is TRBD2 (7 bases). Trimming took 0 bases from V and 7 from J, leaving 14 bases between them. Germline CDR1 and CDR2: SGDLS and YYNGEE. The CDR3 length is 15 residues. The CDR3 here is CASSVGGGEGNEQFF. CDR3 DNA: TGTGCCAGCAGCGTAGGAGGGGGGGAGGGTAATGAGCAGTTCTTC. Drawing the rest from reference TRBV9 and TRBJ2-1, the complete variable domain is DSGVTQTPKHLITATGQRVTLRCSPRSGDLSVYWYQQSLDQGLQFLIQYYNGEERAKGNILERFSAQQFPDLHSELNLSSLELGDSALYFCASSVGGGEGNEQFFGPGTRLTVL.

The chain employs TRBV7-2 and TRBJ1-6, with 7 bases aligning to TRBD1. Germline values: CDR1 SGHTA, CDR2 FQGNSA. V was clipped by 4 bases and J by 3 bases; unmatched bases: 9. This CDR3 region has 17 residues. The CDR3 sequence is CASSYSGTDFYNSPLHF. For the CDR3, the DNA is TGTGCCAGCAGCTATTCCGGGACAGATTTCTATAATTCACCCCTCCACTTT.

The chain has TRBV27 and TRBJ1-3; D is perhaps TRBD1 (6 bases). V was shortened by 6 bases and J by 4 bases, with 10 bases between the two germline ends. Germline CDR1 and CDR2: MNHEY and SMNVEV (reference sequence). The CDR3 has 13 residues. The CDR3 region has the DNA TGTGCCAGCAGGGGGACATCAGGAAACACCATATATTTT. This translates into CASRGTSGNTIYF.

The chain combines TRBV27 with TRBJ2-6; a possible D gene is TRBD2 (6 bases). The CDR3 runs to 15 residues. Looked up from germline, CDR1 is MNHEY and CDR2 is SMNVEV (reference sequence). V was pared by 8 bases and J by 4 bases, with 15 bases between. The CDR3 protein is CASSVGGQGANVLTF. The CDR3 DNA reads TGTGCCAGCTCAGTAGGAGGGCAAGGGGCCAACGTCCTGACTTTC. The variable domain in full, completed from reference TRBV27 and TRBJ2-6, reads EAQVTQNPRYLITVTGKKLTVTCSQNMNHEYMSWYRQDPGLGLRQIYYSMNVEVTDKGDVPEGYKVSRKEKRNFPLILESPSPNQTSLYFCASSVGGQGANVLTFGAGSRLTVL.

The chain combines TRBV12-5 with TRBJ1-1; D is undetermined. The ends were cut back, 6 bases at V and 1 base at J, with 9 bases in the middle. The CDR3 runs to 13 residues. The germline V gene has CDR1 LGHNT and CDR2 FRNRAP. The DNA for the CDR3 is TGTGCTAGTGGCCCCCCCGGGAACACTGAAGCTTTCTTT. Translating gives CASGPPGNTEAFF.

This chain links TRBV5-4 with TRBJ1-2, with D uncertain. The CDR3 runs 13 residues. Germline lookup yields CDR1 SGHNT and CDR2 YYREEE (reference sequence). Trimming stripped 4 bases from V and 8 bases from J, with 15 bases between. The CDR3 loop reads CASSPRTMGGYTF. In DNA, the CDR3 is TGTGCCAGCAGCCCCCGGACTATGGGGGGCTACACCTTC.